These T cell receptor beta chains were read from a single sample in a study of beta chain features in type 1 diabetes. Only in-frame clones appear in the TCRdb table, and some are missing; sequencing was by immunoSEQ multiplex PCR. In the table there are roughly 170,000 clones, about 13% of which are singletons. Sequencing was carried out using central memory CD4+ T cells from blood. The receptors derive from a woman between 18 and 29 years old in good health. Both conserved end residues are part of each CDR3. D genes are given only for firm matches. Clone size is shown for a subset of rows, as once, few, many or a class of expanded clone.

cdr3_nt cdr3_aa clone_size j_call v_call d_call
TGTGCCTGGGGGCGGGGAAGGAACACCGGGGAGCTGTTTTTT CAWGRGRNTGELFF . TRBJ2-2 TRBV30 .
TGCGCCAGCAGCCCCTCCACGGGCAGGGCCGGGGCCAACGTCCTGACTTTC CASSPSTGRAGANVLTF . TRBJ2-6 TRBV5-1 .
TGTGCCAGCAGTCCCGGGGGAGGGTATGGCTACACCTTC CASSPGGGYGYTF few TRBJ1-2 TRBV6-5 .
TGTGCCAGCAGGAGACTAGCATACAATGAGCAGTTCTTC CASRRLAYNEQFF . TRBJ2-1 TRBV2 TRBD2
TGTGCCAGCAGAACCCGGACAGGGACGAAGAACGAGCAGTACTTC CASRTRTGTKNEQYF once TRBJ2-7 TRBV28 TRBD1
TGTGCCAGCAGGAAGTTTGGCCCGGGGGGGGAGACCCAGTACTTC CASRKFGPGGETQYF . TRBJ2-5 TRBV2 TRBD2
TGTGCCAGCAGCTCTCAGGGAAACGAGCAGTACTTC CASSSQGNEQYF . TRBJ2-7 TRBV7-2 .
TGTGCCAGCAGGGTGAGGACGGGGGTGAACTCTGGGGCCAACGTCCTGACTTTC CASRVRTGVNSGANVLTF few TRBJ2-6 TRBV28 .
TGCAGCGTCCGGGACGGGAGATACAATGAGCAGTTCTTC CSVRDGRYNEQFF few TRBJ2-1 TRBV29-1 .
TGTGCCAGCAGCTTAGGGTGGAGGGAGACCCAGTACTTC CASSLGWRETQYF few TRBJ2-5 TRBV7-3 .
TGTGCCCTAGGCGACTATGGCTACACCTTC CALGDYGYTF few TRBJ1-2 TRBV30 .
TGTGCCAGCGGCCTTCTAGCGGTCCACAATGAGCAGTTCTTC CASGLLAVHNEQFF . TRBJ2-1 TRBV27 TRBD2
TGCGCCAGCAGCTGGGACAGGGCTTTGGACGAGCAGTACTTC CASSWDRALDEQYF few TRBJ2-7 TRBV5-1 TRBD1
TGTGCCAGCAGTTATGCGGGGGAAAAACTGTTTTTT CASSYAGEKLFF few TRBJ1-4 TRBV6-1 .
TGTGCCAGCAGCGACAGACTAGTCCGGCACGAGCAGTACTTC CASSDRLVRHEQYF few TRBJ2-7 TRBV7-9 .
TGTGCCAGCAGCTTGGGACAGGGTTTGTGGTACACCTTC CASSLGQGLWYTF . TRBJ1-2 TRBV5-4 TRBD1
TGTGCCAGCAGCTTTGGACAGGGCGTCCGGGAGCAGTACTTC CASSFGQGVREQYF . TRBJ2-7 TRBV7-9 TRBD1
TGTGCCAGCTCACCCCAAGAACCGGGACCGGGGGCAACTAATGAAAAACTGTTTTTT CASSPQEPGPGATNEKLFF . TRBJ1-4 TRBV18 .
TGTGCCAGCAGCCTCCGAGGGCCGGGGGGCAATCAGCCCCAGCATTTT CASSLRGPGGNQPQHF few TRBJ1-5 TRBV4-2 .
TGCGCCAGCAGTGGATACCGGGACAGACAAGACTACGAGCAGTACTTC CASSGYRDRQDYEQYF . TRBJ2-7 TRBV23-1 TRBD1
TGCGCCAGCAGCCCGAAACCAATCCTTGGGACCGCCACCCCGGGGGCCCAGTACTTC CASSPKPILGTATPGAQYF . TRBJ2-5 TRBV4-3 .
TGTGCCAGCAGCGTTGGGTTTGGGAGCCAAGAGACCCAGTACTTC CASSVGFGSQETQYF . TRBJ2-5 TRBV9 .
TGTGCCAGCAGCTTAGCGTCAGGGGGCGTAAACGAGCAGTACTTC CASSLASGGVNEQYF few TRBJ2-7 TRBV7-2 TRBD1
TGTGCCTGGAGTAGGGACTCCTCCTACGAGCAGTACTTC CAWSRDSSYEQYF . TRBJ2-7 TRBV30 .
TGCGCCAGCAGCCAAGAAGGTGCGCGCGGGACGGCCTCTGGAAACACCATATATTTT CASSQEGARGTASGNTIYF . TRBJ1-3 TRBV4-1 .
TGTGCCAGCAGTTCCCGACTAGCACGGGAGCAGTACTTC CASSSRLAREQYF . TRBJ2-7 TRBV27 TRBD2
TGTGCCAGCAGCACGACTCGTTACGAGCAGTACTTC CASSTTRYEQYF few TRBJ2-7 TRBV7-2 .
TGTGCCAGCAGCTACGATTCAGGTTTATTTGGCGAGAGCTTC CASSYDSGLFGESF few TRBJ2-7 TRBV5-4 .
TGTGCCAGCAGCTTAGCGCCCGGACAGGGGGCCCAGCCCCAGCATTTT CASSLAPGQGAQPQHF . TRBJ1-5 TRBV7-8 TRBD1
TGTGCCAGCAGGCGCGACACCTCGAGCACAAACCGTGAAGCTTTCTTT CASRRDTSSTNREAFF . TRBJ1-1 TRBV28 .
TGTGCCTGGAGCGGGACTCCCCTAGATACGCAGTATTTT CAWSGTPLDTQYF . TRBJ2-3 TRBV30 .
TGTGCCAGCAGCTTAACTCCGGGGGAGGAGCAGTTCTTC CASSLTPGEEQFF few TRBJ2-1 TRBV7-3 .
TGTGCCAGCAGTTCCGTCTACTATGGCTACACCTTC CASSSVYYGYTF . TRBJ1-2 TRBV28 .
TGTGCCAGCAGCGCCGGACAGGGGGGACAAGAGACCCAGTACTTC CASSAGQGGQETQYF few TRBJ2-5 TRBV5-4 TRBD1
TGTGCCAGCAGCTTAGCGGTAGCGGGATACGAGCAGTACTTC CASSLAVAGYEQYF . TRBJ2-7 TRBV11-2 TRBD2
TGTGCCAGCAGGCCCGACCTTCGACAGGGAAGGGCTTTCTTT CASRPDLRQGRAFF . TRBJ1-1 TRBV6-5 TRBD1
TGTGCCAGCAGCGTTGGGACAGCCTACGACTATGGCTACACCTTC CASSVGTAYDYGYTF . TRBJ1-2 TRBV7-2 TRBD1
TGTGCCAGCAGTGGGACAGGGGTTCAGCCCCAGCATTTT CASSGTGVQPQHF many TRBJ1-5 TRBV7-9 TRBD1
TGCGCCAGCAGCTTGGGAGGCAGCTCAGATACGCAGTATTTT CASSLGGSSDTQYF few TRBJ2-3 TRBV5-1 .
TGTGCCTGGAGTGCTCAGAAAGGACTTGGGGAGCTGTTTTTT CAWSAQKGLGELFF . TRBJ2-2 TRBV30 .
TGTGCCACCAGCAGAGCTACCTTGGGACAGTTGGACACTGAAGCTTTCTTT CATSRATLGQLDTEAFF few TRBJ1-1 TRBV15 TRBD1
TGTGCCTGGAGGGACAGAATTCGTGGCTACACCTTC CAWRDRIRGYTF . TRBJ1-2 TRBV30 .
TGTGCCAGCAGTCGGGACAGGTGGCTCGAGCAGTACTTC CASSRDRWLEQYF few TRBJ2-7 TRBV5-4 TRBD1
TGTGCCAGCAGCCAGAGAAAGACTAGCGGGAGTTATGAGCAGTACTTC CASSQRKTSGSYEQYF . TRBJ2-7 TRBV4-2 TRBD2
TGCAGTGCCTACGATGGCAATGAGCAGTTCTTC CSAYDGNEQFF few TRBJ2-1 TRBV20-1 .
TGTGCCAGCAGGGGGCAGGTCACAGATACGCAGTATTTT CASRGQVTDTQYF . TRBJ2-3 TRBV25-1 .